In its sample, the clone carrying this TCR beta chain was seen many times. Other DNA sequences in this sample translate to the same CDR3. This specimen belongs to a study of T cells after posttransplantation cyclophosphamide. Produced via immunoSEQ multiplex PCR; TCRdb's table is partial and in-frame only. Observed in the sample are about 36,000 clones, none of them singletons. The sequence was collected from a girl aged 10 to 17 in good health, CMV-negative, and a related stem cell transplant donor. The sample consisted of PBMCs.

The CDR3 DNA reads TGTGCCAGCAGCTGGACTAGCGGAACAGATACGCAGTATTTT. As protein: CASSWTSGTDTQYF. The chain joins TRBV7-8 to TRBJ2-3; 10 bases agree with TRBD2. CDR1 and CDR2 from the germline V gene are SGHVS and FQNEAQ. This CDR3 has 14 residues. The V gene end was trimmed by 4 bases and the J gene end by 3 bases; junction bases not matched to a gene: 1. The full variable domain, its missing parts supplied by reference TRBV7-8 and TRBJ2-3, is GAGVSQSPRYKVAKRGQDVALRCDPISGHVSLFWYQQALGQGPEFLTYFQNEAQLDKSGLPSDRFFAERPEGSVSTLKIQRTQQEDSAVYLCASSWTSGTDTQYFGPGTRLTVL.